Sequencing of this T cell receptor (beta chain) was carried out in a study of blood T cell repertoires in COVID-19. Study at large: From the United States, Italy and Spain came samples of acute and convalescent COVID-19. PBMCs, B-cell-depleted T cells, or T cells were the source of the cDNA or gDNA that made up the material.

Per the germline V gene, CDR1 is SGHRS and CDR2 is YFSETQ. The CDR3 runs 14 residues. After removal of 4 bases from V and 7 bases from J, the junction contained 5 bases not matched to a gene. The authors' processing: Amplified reference gene primers provided the basis for estimating nucleated cell counts. Data came from immunoSEQ multiplex PCR; TCRdb stores just in-frame clones and leaves some out. That table supplies the V and J calls and clone size; D and trimming were determined from the DNA. Of 110,000 or so clones listed, roughly 88% are singletons. This chain joins TRBV5-1 and TRBJ1-4, with TRBD1 matching over 9 bases. Source material: peripheral blood. The sequence was collected from a woman in her 70s who had recovered from COVID-19. CDR3: CASSAGTGTEKLFF. CDR3 in DNA: TGCGCCAGCAGCGCCGGGACAGGGACTGAAAAACTGTTTTTT.